A selection of T cell receptor beta chains follows, all from one sample in a study of graft-versus-host responses after intestinal transplantation. The data were produced by immunoSEQ multiplex PCR, yet TCRdb's version contains in-frame clones alone and is incomplete. Of about 110,000 clones in the sample, more than 85% were seen once. No antigens are known for them. The sequences come from unstimulated CD8+ T cells sorted from spleen or lymph node cells, collected before transplant. Receptor source: a human donor who was the organ donor for an intestinal transplant. Each CDR3 is given with its conserved first and last residue. A D gene is named only where the DNA matches it firmly. Some rows mark clone size as missing; the rest say once, few, many or name a class of expanded clone.

TRBV6-6	NA	TRBJ2-1	NA	TGTGCCAGCAGTCAAAACGCCGGTGCCTACAATGAGCAGTTCTTC	CASSQNAGAYNEQFF
TRBV28	NA	TRBJ2-7	NA	TGTGCCAGCAGTCCCGCCCTTATCTCCTACGAGCAGTACTTC	CASSPALISYEQYF
TRBV28	NA	TRBJ1-5	NA	TGTGCCAGCAGTTTCCGCGGCAGAGCCAATCAGCCCCAGCATTTT	CASSFRGRANQPQHF
TRBV4-1	NA	TRBJ2-7	NA	TGCGCCAGCAGCCTCTCTCCAAGCTCCTACGAGCAGTACTTC	CASSLSPSSYEQYF
TRBV6-1	NA	TRBJ2-1	NA	TGTGCCAGCAGTTGGGGTGGGAGCAATGAGCAGTTCTTC	CASSWGGSNEQFF
TRBV6-6	NA	TRBJ2-7	NA	TGTGCCAGCAGTTATAAAACAGGGCGCGAGCAGTACTTC	CASSYKTGREQYF
TRBV4-2	once	TRBJ2-7	TRBD1	TGTGCCAGCAGCCAAGGCGGACAGGGGTTCTCCTACGAGCAGTACTTC	CASSQGGQGFSYEQYF
TRBV6-1	NA	TRBJ2-7	NA	TGTGCCAGCAGTGAAGCGATACAGGGCGTACTCTCCTACGAGCAGTACTTC	CASSEAIQGVLSYEQYF
TRBV7-9	NA	TRBJ2-7	NA	TGTGCCAGCAGCCCCCCACATTCCTACGAGCAGTACTTC	CASSPPHSYEQYF
TRBV6-5	NA	TRBJ2-7	TRBD1	TGTGCCAGCAGTTACGGACAGGGAGGTACCTACGAGCAGTACTTC	CASSYGQGGTYEQYF
TRBV6-6	NA	TRBJ1-1	TRBD1	TGTGCCAGCAGTTACACAGGGGCGAACACTGAAGCTTTCTTT	CASSYTGANTEAFF
TRBV6-5	once	TRBJ2-7	TRBD2	TGTGCCAGCACCAGCGGGAGTTACGAGCAGTACTTC	CASTSGSYEQYF
TRBV4-1	NA	TRBJ2-3	NA	TGCGCCAGCAGCCAAGATCTGGGGCCAGGGGGCACAGATACGCAGTATTTT	CASSQDLGPGGTDTQYF
TRBV4-1	NA	TRBJ1-1	NA	TGCGCCAGCAGCCACAACACTGAAGCTTTCTTT	CASSHNTEAFF
TRBV11-2	NA	TRBJ2-2	TRBD2	TGTGCCAGCAGCCCAACTTACGGGGGGGCCGGGGAGCTGTTTTTT	CASSPTYGGAGELFF
TRBV6-6	NA	TRBJ2-7	NA	TGTGCCAGCAGTTACGCAACAGGGACCCAGAGCGAGCAGTACTTC	CASSYATGTQSEQYF
TRBV28	NA	TRBJ1-1	TRBD1	TGTGCCAGCAGACAACAGGGGGAGAACACTGAAGCTTTCTTT	CASRQQGENTEAFF
TRBV30	NA	TRBJ2-1	TRBD2	TGTGCCTGGAGTGTAGGGACTAGCGACAATGAGCAGTTCTTC	CAWSVGTSDNEQFF
TRBV2	NA	TRBJ1-1	NA	TGTGCCAGCAGTGAAGCTCGGGGGCTCCGCAACACTGAAGCTTTCTTT	CASSEARGLRNTEAFF
TRBV29-1	NA	TRBJ2-7	TRBD1	TGCAGCGTGAACGGACAGGGTGGCGAGCAGTACTTC	CSVNGQGGEQYF
TRBV27	NA	TRBJ2-7	NA	TGTGCCAGCAGTTTAGGGACCCTCAACTACGAGCAGTACTTC	CASSLGTLNYEQYF
TRBV5-4	NA	TRBJ2-7	NA	TGTGCCAGCAGCTTGTTCCCGTCGGACTACGAGCAGTACTTC	CASSLFPSDYEQYF
TRBV7-9	NA	TRBJ1-4	NA	TGTGCCAGCAGCTTTGGGGCAGCTAATGAAAAACTGTTTTTT	CASSFGAANEKLFF
TRBV5-1	NA	TRBJ2-3	NA	TGCGCCAGCAGCTCGGGTTATGGGCAAGGTACGCAGTATTTT	CASSSGYGQGTQYF
TRBV10-1	NA	TRBJ1-2	NA	TGCGCCAGCAAGGGGGGCTACACCTTC	CASKGGYTF
TRBV28	NA	TRBJ2-5	NA	TGTGCCAGCACAGGTCTAGAGACCCAGTACTTC	CASTGLETQYF
TRBV27	NA	TRBJ2-5	TRBD1	TGTGCCAGCAGGAGAACCAGGGGGCTCGAGACCCAGTACTTC	CASRRTRGLETQYF
TRBV4-2	once	TRBJ1-2	NA	TGTGCCAGCAGCCAAGGGGACGCGGCACTTTATGGCTACACCTTC	CASSQGDAALYGYTF
TRBV9	NA	TRBJ1-2	TRBD1	TGTGCCAGCAGTCCCAGGGGGACAGAGTATGGCTACACCTTC	CASSPRGTEYGYTF
TRBV10-1	NA	TRBJ1-1	NA	TGCGCCAGCAGTGATACCAGGGGAAACACTGAAGCTTTCTTT	CASSDTRGNTEAFF
TRBV19	NA	TRBJ2-7	NA	TGTGCCAGTAGTATAGCGGTGGGTTATTACGAGCAGTACTTC	CASSIAVGYYEQYF
TRBV29-1	NA	TRBJ2-1	NA	TGCAGCGTTGGCAAACTGTTAAAGAGTAATGAGCAGTTCTTC	CSVGKLLKSNEQFF
TRBV7-2	NA	TRBJ1-2	TRBD1	TGTGCCAGCAGCCCCCGGACAGGCTATGGCTACACCTTC	CASSPRTGYGYTF
TRBV5-1	NA	TRBJ1-1	NA	TGCGCCAGCAAACAGGGGAACACTGAAGCTTTCTTT	CASKQGNTEAFF
TRBV6-5	few	TRBJ2-7	NA	TGTGCCAGCAGTTACTCGAGTCTAGCTTACGACGAGCAGTACTTC	CASSYSSLAYDEQYF
TRBV7-6	NA	TRBJ2-7	NA	TGTGCCAGCAGCTTAGAAACAGGGACCGAGCAGTACTTC	CASSLETGTEQYF
TRBV10-1	NA	TRBJ2-7	TRBD1	TGCGCCAGCAGTGAGACCGGGACAGGGATTTACGAGCAGTACTTC	CASSETGTGIYEQYF
TRBV6-5	NA	TRBJ2-1	TRBD1	TGTGCCAGCAGTTCAGGGACAGGGTACCCGAATGAGCAGTTCTTC	CASSSGTGYPNEQFF
TRBV7-2	NA	TRBJ2-7	NA	TGTGCCAGCAGCATGTCCTACGAGCAGTACTTC	CASSMSYEQYF
TRBV23-1	NA	TRBJ1-1	NA	TGCGCCAGCAGTCGGGCAGGGAGTGCGGGAACTCGCGGCGGCGCTGAAGCTTTCTTT	CASSRAGSAGTRGGAEAFF
TRBV9	NA	TRBJ2-1	TRBD2	TGTGCCAGCAGCGCCGGGACTAGCGGGAGGTCCTACAATGAGCAGTTCTTC	CASSAGTSGRSYNEQFF
TRBV5-1	NA	TRBJ2-1	NA	TGCGCCAGCAGCTTGTCGGGGAATGAGCAGTTCTTC	CASSLSGNEQFF
TRBV19	once	TRBJ2-1	NA	TGTGCCAGTAGTATAGTGTCGGGGTCCCAAGGAGACAATGAGCAGTTCTTC	CASSIVSGSQGDNEQFF
TRBV29-1	NA	TRBJ2-7	TRBD1	TGCAGCGTTGAGTTTAGGGACAGCTACGAGCAGTACTTC	CSVEFRDSYEQYF
TRBV14	NA	TRBJ2-5	TRBD2	TGTGCCAGCAGCCAAGTTTCTCGACTAGCGGGGCAAGAGACCCAGTACTTC	CASSQVSRLAGQETQYF
TRBV19	few	TRBJ2-6	NA	TGTGCCAGTACGACTGGGGCCAACGTCCTGACTTTC	CASTTGANVLTF
TRBV7-3	NA	TRBJ2-3	TRBD2	TGTGCCAGCGCTTTAGCGGGAGGCCGGGATACAGATACGCAGTATTTT	CASALAGGRDTDTQYF
TRBV13	once	TRBJ2-3	TRBD2	TGTGCCAGCAGCTCCCCCCCGGGACTAGCGGGAGGCACAGATACGCAGTATTTT	CASSSPPGLAGGTDTQYF
TRBV5-1	NA	TRBJ1-1	TRBD1	TGCGCCAGCAGCCCCGGACAGGGCCATACTGAAGCTTTCTTT	CASSPGQGHTEAFF
TRBV7-9	NA	TRBJ2-1	TRBD1	TGTGCCAGCAGCGGCCAGACAGGGGCAGGGCAGTTCTTC	CASSGQTGAGQFF
TRBV13	NA	TRBJ2-3	NA	TGTGCCAGCAGCTCCTTAGCGGACGCCAGGGATACGCAGTATTTT	CASSSLADARDTQYF
TRBV10-3	NA	TRBJ1-4	NA	TGTGCCATCAGTGAGTCAGGTGAAAAACTGTTTTTT	CAISESGEKLFF